These 24 T cell receptor beta chains originate from one sample sequenced in a study of spatial heterogeneity in lung cancer. Time point defined: sample taken at primary tumor resection. No cells were sorted before sequencing. The whole RNA sequenced was extracted from tumor, nontumor lung or frozen PBMC. TCRdb passed the 5' RACE reads through MiXCR, listing each CDR3 protein once. Among tens of thousands of distinct CDR3 sequences listed, about 12% were seen once. Sequencing used PBMCs, obtained at surgery. The origin of the receptors is a male donor with early-stage non-small cell lung cancer.

This clonotype was recorded at least ten times. The J gene is TRBJ2-4, the V gene TRBV5-4; D might be TRBD2 (6 bases). The CDR3 extends over 12 amino acids. Germline CDR1 reads SGHNT; CDR2 reads YYREEE (reference sequence). Trimming stripped 4 bases from V and 8 bases from J, with 10 bases between. The CDR3 sequence: CASSVREDIQYF. CDR3 bases: TGTGCCAGCAGCGTCAGGGAGGACATTCAGTACTTC. Filled out from reference TRBV5-4 and TRBJ2-4, the complete variable domain reads ETGVTQSPTHLIKTRGQQVTLRCSSQSGHNTVSWYQQALGQGPQFIFQYYREEENGRGNFPPRFSGLQFPNYSSELNVNALELDDSALYLCASSVREDIQYFGAGTRLSVL.

This clonotype was observed at least ten times. The chain employs TRBV3-1 and TRBJ2-7; 14 nucleotides match TRBD2. V gave up 8 bases and J gave up 3 bases; unmatched junction bases: 6. Germline lookup yields CDR1 LGHDT and CDR2 YNNKEL (reference sequence). CDR3 length: 15 residues. The CDR3 nucleotides read TGTGCCAGCGTTCAGACTAGCGGGGGGGTCTACGAGCAGTACTTC. Encoded protein: CASVQTSGGVYEQYF.

The rearrangement joins TRBV12-3 or TRBV12-4 to TRBJ2-7; a possible D gene is TRBD1 (5 bases). Trimming took 6 bases from V and 5 from J, leaving 11 bases between them. The CDR3 totals 12 residues. The CDR3 loop is CASSKQGHEQYF. The CDR3 DNA follows: TGTGCCAGCAGCAAGCAGGGCCACGAGCAGTACTTC.

In this sample, this clonotype turned up many times. The chain links TRBV20-1 to TRBJ1-6; tentatively, D is TRBD1 (5 bases). Per the germline V gene, CDR1 is DFQATT and CDR2 is SNEGSKA (reference sequence). The CDR3 loop spans 12 amino acids. V was shortened by 5 bases and J by 6 bases, with 8 bases between the two germline ends. CDR3 in amino acids: CSALGGNSPLHF. For the CDR3, the DNA is TGCAGTGCTCTTGGGGGTAATTCACCCCTCCACTTT.

This sequence joins TRBV28 and TRBJ2-7; possibly TRBD2 for D (5 bases). The CDR3 length is 14 residues. The germline V gene encodes CDR1 MDHEN and CDR2 SYDVKM. Trimming stripped 2 bases from V and 7 bases from J, with 15 bases between. The CDR3 reads CASSLAENTGEQYF. The CDR3 nucleotides are TGTGCCAGCAGTTTAGCAGAAAATACGGGGGAGCAGTACTTC.

This clonotype was seen ten or more times. V usage is TRBV29-1 and J usage is TRBJ1-2, with D uncertain. V lost 3 bases to trimming and J lost 4 bases, with 6 bases between them. Germline CDR1 SQVTM, CDR2 ANQGSEA. The CDR3 extends over 11 amino acids. The CDR3 sequence: CSVDSFYGYTF. CDR3 nucleotides: TGCAGCGTTGACAGCTTCTATGGCTACACCTTC. The variable domain in full, completed from reference TRBV29-1 and TRBJ1-2, reads SAVISQKPSRDICQRGTSLTIQCQVDSQVTMMFWYRQQPGQSLTLIATANQGSEATYESGFVIDKFPISRPNLTFSTLTVSNMSPEDSSIYLCSVDSFYGYTFGSGTRLTVV.

This clonotype was seen repeatedly, ten times or more. V usage is TRBV2 and J usage is TRBJ2-7; 7 bases map to TRBD1. The V gene end was trimmed by 6 bases and the J gene end by 1 base; junction bases not matched to a gene: 6. CDR1 is SNHLY, CDR2 FYNNEI, per germline. The CDR3 totals 14 residues. The CDR3 here is CASSFGQASYEQYF. DNA for the CDR3: TGTGCCAGCAGCTTTGGACAGGCATCCTACGAGCAGTACTTC.

This clonotype has only a few counts. The genes are TRBV7-8 and TRBJ2-2, with D possibly TRBD2 on 5 matching bases. The CDR3 is 16 residues long. Germline V gene lookup returns CDR1 SGHVS and CDR2 FQNEAQ. V lost 4 bases and J 0 bases, leaving 12 bases between the germline ends. The CDR3 DNA sequence: TGTGCCAGCAGCTCTAGCCCGGGGACGAACACCGGGGAGCTGTTTTTT. This encodes CASSSSPGTNTGELFF.

This clonotype has a count of ten or more. This chain joins TRBV28 and TRBJ2-1; 12 bases match TRBD2. The trim removed 4 bases at V and 12 bases at J, leaving 7 bases unmatched. The CDR3 has 14 residues. Germline values: CDR1 MDHEN, CDR2 SYDVKM. CDR3 bases: TGTGCCAGCAGTTCGACTAGCGGGAGTATAAGGCAGTTCTTC. This translates into CASSSTSGSIRQFF.

This clonotype has a handful of counts. This chain joins TRBV28 and TRBJ2-2, with 8 positions matching TRBD2. Germline CDR1 is MDHEN and CDR2 is SYDVKM. The CDR3 length is 19 residues. V shed 9 bases, J shed 0 bases, and the junction held 18 bases outside the gene matches. CDR3 residues: CASSGPPAGDLANTGELFF. CDR3 coding DNA: TGTGCCAGTTCCGGGCCTCCAGCGGGAGATCTAGCGAACACCGGGGAGCTGTTTTTT.

This clonotype turned up a few times. The chain links TRBV24-1 to TRBJ2-5; 9 bases match TRBD2. Trimming removed 3 bases from V and 4 bases from J; junction bases left unmatched: 2. This CDR3 is 14 amino acids long. Germline-derived CDR1 and CDR2 are KGHDR and SFDVKD. The CDR3 nucleotides are TGTGCCACCAGTGATGCGGGGGGGGTAGAGACCCAGTACTTC. Its protein is CATSDAGGVETQYF.

The chain links TRBV24-1 to TRBJ2-1; D is unresolved. CDR3 size: 16 residues. V was shortened by 3 bases and J by 0 bases, with 11 bases between the two germline ends. In germline, CDR1 is KGHDR, CDR2 SFDVKD. The CDR3 DNA reads TGTGCCACCAGTGATACGACCCCCAACTCCTACAATGAGCAGTTCTTC. It yields the protein CATSDTTPNSYNEQFF.

The chain couples TRBV5-4 to TRBJ2-3; D uncertain. Trimming removed 4 bases at V and 5 bases at J, with 20 bases between. The CDR3 length is 16 residues. CDR1 is SGHNT, CDR2 YYREEE, per germline (reference sequence). The CDR3 spells CASSNSGGRTGDTQYF. The CDR3 DNA follows: TGTGCCAGCAGCAACTCAGGTGGACGGACGGGAGATACGCAGTATTTT.

This clonotype has just a few counts. This chain links TRBV20-1 with TRBJ1-2; D remains ambiguous. Germline V gene sequence: CDR1 DFQATT, CDR2 SNEGSKA (reference sequence). This CDR3 has 14 amino acids. V was pared by 5 bases and J by 7 bases, with 20 bases between. CDR3 loop: CSAGPGSPFVGYTF. The CDR3, as DNA: TGCAGTGCTGGTCCCGGGTCACCCTTTGTTGGCTACACCTTC.

This chain joins TRBV7-3 and TRBJ1-3; D possibly corresponds to TRBD1 (6 bases). V was pared by 3 bases and J by 7 bases, with 10 bases between. Per the germline V gene, CDR1 is SGHTA and CDR2 is FQGTGA. The CDR3 consists of 13 residues. This CDR3 reads CASSFGRGNTIYF. The CDR3 DNA reads as TGTGCCAGCAGCTTCGGCAGGGGTAACACCATATATTTT.

Here the CDR3 DNA reads TGTGCCAGCAGGGGGGCAAACACCGGGGAGCTGTTTTTT. This codes for CASRGANTGELFF. The V and J genes are TRBV6-6 and TRBJ2-2; TRBD1 is a possible D gene (6 bases). V shed 6 bases and J shed 2 bases, with 7 bases lying between them. This CDR3 region has 13 residues. Looked up from germline, CDR1 is MNHNY and CDR2 is SVGAGI (reference sequence).

In this sample, this clonotype turned up a few times. This sequence joins TRBV7-2 and TRBJ1-2; D is unresolved. Germline V gene sequence: CDR1 SGHTA, CDR2 FQGNSA. This CDR3 is built from 11 residues. Between the trimmed V and J ends, which lost 4 bases and 9 bases, there was a span of 9 bases. The CDR3 spells CASSSGFRYTF. Written as DNA, the CDR3 is TGTGCCAGCAGCTCCGGTTTTCGCTACACCTTC.

This clonotype appeared a few times. The chain carries TRBV5-1 and TRBJ2-1; D may be TRBD2 (5 bases). The CDR3 consists of 15 residues. Germline values: CDR1 SGHRS, CDR2 YFSETQ. Trimming cost V 0 bases and J 3 bases, with 10 bases left between them. The CDR3 sequence: CASSLEGVGYNEQFF. The DNA of the CDR3 is TGCGCCAGCAGCTTGGAGGGAGTTGGCTACAATGAGCAGTTCTTC.

The table lists this clonotype with many counts. V is TRBV20-1 and J is TRBJ2-3; D may be TRBD2 (6 bases). The length of the CDR3 is 12 residues. The V gene lost 3 bases and the J gene lost 5 bases, with 9 bases spanning the gap. CDR1 is DFQATT and CDR2 is SNEGSKA in the germline V gene (reference sequence). CDR3 sequence reads: CSASSGGDTQYF. DNA of the CDR3: TGCAGTGCTAGCTCCGGGGGAGATACGCAGTATTTT.

This clonotype was seen more than once but under ten times. CDR3 in amino acids: CASSPTATGWGEQFF. CDR3 nucleotide sequence: TGTGCCAGCAGCCCCACCGCCACGGGGTGGGGTGAGCAGTTCTTC. The V and J genes are TRBV7-2 and TRBJ2-1; TRBD2 is a possible D gene (5 bases). V shed 5 bases and J shed 9 bases, with 20 bases lying between them. Germline loops: CDR1 SGHTA, CDR2 FQGNSA. The CDR3 sequence is 15 residues long.

The chain joins TRBV7-2 to TRBJ2-1; D perhaps matches TRBD2 (5 bases). Trimming stripped 6 bases from V and 3 bases from J, with 12 bases between. This CDR3 has 14 amino acids. Germline V CDR1 and CDR2: SGHTA, FQGNSA. The CDR3 sequence: CASSRSGGYNEQFF. The CDR3 DNA sequence: TGTGCCAGCAGTCGCTCAGGAGGCTACAATGAGCAGTTCTTC.

The chain has TRBV7-6 and TRBJ1-4; the D gene is possibly TRBD1 (5 bases). Trimming cost V 5 bases and J 7 bases, with 20 bases left between them. The CDR3 is 16 amino acids. The germline V gene has CDR1 SGHVS and CDR2 FNYEAQ. As DNA, the CDR3 is TGTGCCAGCAGCCTCAGGGACTTTCAAGGGAGTGAAAAACTGTTTTTT. Translating it yields CASSLRDFQGSEKLFF.

The rearrangement joins TRBV28 to TRBJ2-1, with TRBD1 identical over 9 bases. The germline CDR1 and CDR2 sequences are MDHEN and SYDVKM. Trimming cost V 5 bases and J 2 bases; bases outside gene matches: 4. This CDR3 is 15 amino acids long. The CDR3, as DNA: TGTGCCAGCAGTATCGACAGGGGGACCTACAATGAGCAGTTCTTC. This encodes CASSIDRGTYNEQFF.

The chain links TRBV15 to TRBJ1-5; D may be TRBD1 (5 bases). Trimming left V 3 bases short and J 0 bases short, with 9 bases between. CDR3 length: 15 residues. CDR1 LNHNV and CDR2 YYDKDF come from the germline V gene (reference sequence). The CDR3 DNA reads as TGTGCCACCAGCAGCGGGGGGTATAGCAATCAGCCCCAGCATTTT. It encodes CATSSGGYSNQPQHF.